This TCR beta chain stems from a study of CD8+ T cells in alopecia areata. The wider study: Patients given treatment had severity scored by the percentage of scalp area affected.

The CDR3 runs to 16 residues. Looked up from germline, CDR1 is PRHDT and CDR2 is FYEKMQ (reference sequence). V was clipped by 5 bases and J by 4 bases, with 15 bases between them. Study findings and constraints: Sequencing of scalp tissue also captures the resident alphabeta T cells of normal skin.

The treatment was: oral pan-JAK inhibitor, 5-10 mg twice daily. Regarding this clone: Its antigen is unidentified.

Extracted RNA was reverse transcribed, and the resulting cDNA served as sequencing template. Profiling relied on immunoSEQ multiplex PCR, and the TCRdb table lists in-frame clones only, not all of them. This sample yields 75,000 to 100,000 clones, of which just over 70% are seen a single time; 15% to 20% belongs to the top ten. The source of this sequence is a human donor with alopecia areata. The specimen comprised CD8+ T cells sorted from blood, sampled around week 42, from a patient treated with tofacitinib. The chain has TRBV13 and TRBJ2-6; D gene ambiguous. The CDR3 is CASSVRSGNGANVLTF. CDR3 bases: TGTGCCAGCAGCGTTAGGAGTGGTAACGGGGCCAACGTCCTGACTTTC.